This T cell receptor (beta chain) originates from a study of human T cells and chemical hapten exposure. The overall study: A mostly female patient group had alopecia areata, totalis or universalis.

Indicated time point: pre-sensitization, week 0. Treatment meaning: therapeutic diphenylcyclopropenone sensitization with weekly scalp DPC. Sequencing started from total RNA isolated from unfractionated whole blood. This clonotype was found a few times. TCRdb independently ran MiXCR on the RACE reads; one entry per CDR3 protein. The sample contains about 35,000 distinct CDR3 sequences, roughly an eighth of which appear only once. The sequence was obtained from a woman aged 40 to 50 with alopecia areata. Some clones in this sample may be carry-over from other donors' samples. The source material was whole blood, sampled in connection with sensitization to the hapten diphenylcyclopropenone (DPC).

The CDR3 DNA reads as TGCAGTGCCCAGGGACTAGGGGATCAATTAGGGGCCGATGAGCAGTTCTTC. Its translation is CSAQGLGDQLGADEQFF. V and J are TRBV20-1 and TRBJ2-1; 8 bases match TRBD2. J gave up 8 bases and V 6 bases, and 21 bases lay outside the gene matches. Germline CDR1 DFQATT, CDR2 SNEGSKA (reference sequence). The CDR3 covers 17 residues.